Listed below are T cell receptor beta chains from one sample, sequenced in a study of blood T cell repertoires in COVID-19. Some clones are missing from TCRdb's copy, which holds only in-frame ones; the method was immunoSEQ multiplex PCR. The data hold about 200,000 clones, with roughly 80% observed a single time. Material for sequencing was peripheral blood. The origin of the receptors is a man aged 55 to 69 with acute or convalescent COVID-19. The CDR3 runs from the conserved cysteine through the conserved F or W. Each record gives: J gene, CDR3 length, D gene, clone size, V gene, CDR3 protein, CDR3 DNA. The D gene is left open where the match is weak. Rows may omit the clone size; those that give it use once, few, many or a size class.

TRBJ2-2 15 TRBD1 - TRBV6-5 CASDAGTESPGELFF TGTGCCAGCGACGCCGGGACAGAAAGTCCCGGGGAGCTGTTTTTT
TRBJ2-1 14 TRBD1 - TRBV30 CAWAGQGETDEQFF TGTGCCTGGGCGGGACAGGGGGAGACGGATGAGCAGTTCTTC
TRBJ2-3 12 - - TRBV2 CASDTYTDTQYF TGTGCCAGCGACACCTACACAGATACGCAGTATTTT
TRBJ2-1 17 TRBD2 - TRBV2 CASSEYGSGSSYNEQFF TGTGCCAGCAGTGAATATGGTAGCGGGAGCTCCTACAATGAGCAGTTCTTC
TRBJ2-7 15 TRBD2 once TRBV9 CASSGTSGRNYEQYF TGTGCCAGCTCAGGGACTAGCGGGAGGAACTACGAGCAGTACTTC
TRBJ1-6 15 - - TRBV6-5 CASSYIAGLDSPLHF TGTGCCAGCAGTTATATCGCAGGTCTGGATTCACCCCTCCACTTT
TRBJ1-3 14 - - TRBV10-3 CAISRENSGNTIYF TGTGCCATCAGCAGGGAAAACTCTGGAAACACCATATATTTT
TRBJ1-4 19 TRBD1 - TRBV6-1 CASSEDGTGESLLNEKLFF TGTGCCAGCAGTGAAGACGGGACAGGGGAAAGCCTCCTTAATGAAAAACTGTTTTTT
TRBJ1-2 15 TRBD1 - TRBV5-1 CASSSHEQGNYGYTF TGCGCCAGCAGCTCGCACGAACAGGGGAACTATGGCTACACCTTC
TRBJ1-2 13 - - TRBV4-2 CASSYGQLYGYTF TGTGCCAGCAGCTACGGACAGTTGTATGGCTACACCTTC
TRBJ2-3 16 TRBD2 - TRBV27 CASSQLAGRAPDTQYF TGTGCCAGCAGTCAACTAGCGGGGAGGGCCCCAGATACGCAGTATTTT
TRBJ2-7 16 TRBD1 - TRBV5-1 CASSLFTGDVTYEQYF TGCGCCAGCAGCTTGTTTACAGGGGACGTAACCTACGAGCAGTACTTC
TRBJ2-7 14 TRBD1 - TRBV5-1 CASSSGQGSYEQYF TGCGCCAGCAGCTCGGGACAGGGGAGCTACGAGCAGTACTTC
TRBJ2-3 15 TRBD2 once TRBV19 CASSNSGGLSDTQYF TGTGCCAGTAGTAATAGCGGGGGGTTATCAGATACGCAGTATTTT
TRBJ2-1 16 - - TRBV19 CASSGRLASSYNEQFF TGTGCCAGTAGTGGTCGACTCGCCAGCTCCTACAATGAGCAGTTCTTC
TRBJ2-2 17 TRBD2 - TRBV18 CASSQYQSGVNTGELFF TGTGCCAGCTCACAATATCAAAGCGGGGTGAACACCGGGGAGCTGTTTTTT
TRBJ2-7 17 - - TRBV9 CASSPRGDGARGSEQYF TGTGCCAGCAGCCCCAGGGGAGATGGGGCCAGGGGAAGCGAGCAGTACTTC
TRBJ1-5 13 - - TRBV3-1/TRBV3-2 CASSPRGFQPQHF TGTGCCAGCAGCCCTCGGGGTTTCCAGCCCCAGCATTTT
TRBJ2-2 15 TRBD2 - TRBV30 CAWKTSGTLTGELFF TGTGCCTGGAAGACTAGCGGGACACTCACCGGGGAGCTGTTTTTT
TRBJ1-4 15 - - TRBV28 CASSLSGGSNEKLFF TGTGCCAGCAGTTTATCGGGGGGCTCTAATGAAAAACTGTTTTTT
TRBJ1-5 15 TRBD1 - TRBV2 CASSAAGTGNQPQHF TGTGCCAGCAGTGCTGCCGGGACAGGGAATCAGCCCCAGCATTTT
TRBJ1-5 13 - - TRBV2 CASSTGQRQPQHF TGTGCCAGCAGCACAGGCCAGCGTCAGCCCCAGCATTTT
TRBJ2-1 15 TRBD2 - TRBV4-1 CASSQVGAGTKDQFF TGCGCCAGCAGCCAAGTCGGAGCCGGGACTAAGGATCAGTTCTTC